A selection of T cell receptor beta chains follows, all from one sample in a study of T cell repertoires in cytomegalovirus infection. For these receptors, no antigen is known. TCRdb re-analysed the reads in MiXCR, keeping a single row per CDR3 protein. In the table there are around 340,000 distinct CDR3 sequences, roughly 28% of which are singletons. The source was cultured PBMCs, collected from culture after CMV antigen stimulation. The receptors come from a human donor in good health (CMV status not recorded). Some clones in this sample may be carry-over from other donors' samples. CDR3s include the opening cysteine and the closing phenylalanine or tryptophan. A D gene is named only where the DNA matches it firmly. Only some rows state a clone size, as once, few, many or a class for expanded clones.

CASSSPAGQGAHQPQHF	TGTGCCAGCAGTTCGCCCGCGGGACAGGGGGCGCATCAGCCCCAGCATTTT	TRBD1	TRBV28	NA	TRBJ1-5
CASSVGSRGSYNEQFF	TGTGCCAGCAGCGTAGGCTCGAGAGGCTCCTACAATGAGCAGTTCTTC	NA	TRBV9	NA	TRBJ2-1
CSANGREDTGELFF	TGCAGTGCTAACGGGAGGGAAGACACCGGGGAGCTGTTTTTT	TRBD2	TRBV20-1	once	TRBJ2-2
CASSSSVNEQFF	TGTGCCAGCAGTTCTTCCGTCAATGAGCAGTTCTTC	NA	TRBV28	few	TRBJ2-1
CASSLWGKGYGYTF	TGTGCCAGCAGTTTGTGGGGCAAGGGTTATGGCTACACCTTC	NA	TRBV28	NA	TRBJ1-2
CASSPLYLRGSYEQYF	TGTGCCAGCAGTCCATTATACCTCAGGGGATCCTACGAGCAGTACTTC	NA	TRBV28	NA	TRBJ2-7
CASSRGLAEISYEQYF	TGTGCCAGCAGCCGCGGACTAGCGGAGATCTCCTACGAGCAGTACTTC	TRBD2	TRBV27	NA	TRBJ2-7
CSVMKIETQYF	TGCAGCGTGATGAAGATTGAGACCCAGTACTTC	NA	TRBV29-1	NA	TRBJ2-5
CASSQGDRDNTF	TGTGCCAGCAGCCAAGGCGACAGGGATAACACCTTC	TRBD1	TRBV4-2	few	TRBJ1-2
CASSGLAGVEEQYF	TGTGCCAGCAGTGGACTAGCGGGAGTCGAGGAGCAGTACTTC	TRBD2	TRBV6-2/TRBV6-3	few	TRBJ2-7
CASSLIAVLNSPLHF	TGTGCCAGCAGCTTAATCGCGGTTCTAAATTCACCCCTCCACTTT	NA	TRBV7-8	many	TRBJ1-6
CASQGPEAFF	TGTGCCAGTCAAGGACCTGAAGCTTTCTTT	NA	TRBV2	few	TRBJ1-1
CASSLWGGHQPQHF	TGTGCCAGCAGCTTGTGGGGGGGGCACCAGCCCCAGCATTTT	NA	TRBV5-6	NA	TRBJ1-5
CASSERGWAADYGYTF	TGTGCCAGCAGTGAAAGGGGCTGGGCCGCTGACTATGGCTACACCTTC	NA	TRBV6-1	NA	TRBJ1-2
CASRYRGFSNYGYTF	TGTGCCAGCAGGTACCGAGGGTTTTCGAACTATGGCTACACCTTC	NA	TRBV7-9	few	TRBJ1-2
CASSLDGTGFEQYF	TGTGCCAGCAGCTTAGATGGAACCGGATTTGAGCAGTACTTC	NA	TRBV7-8	many	TRBJ2-7
CATSDSGGGTDTQYF	TGTGCCACCAGTGACAGCGGGGGGGGCACAGATACGCAGTATTTT	TRBD2	TRBV24-1	NA	TRBJ2-3
CASSPRTGTTYEQYF	TGTGCCAGCAGCCCCAGGACGGGAACAACCTACGAGCAGTACTTC	NA	TRBV7-9	few	TRBJ2-7
CAWSWGLAGVRADTQYF	TGTGCCTGGAGTTGGGGACTAGCGGGAGTTAGGGCAGATACGCAGTATTTT	TRBD2	TRBV30	NA	TRBJ2-3
CSAPTQETQYF	TGCAGTGCTCCGACTCAAGAGACCCAGTACTTC	NA	TRBV20-1	NA	TRBJ2-5
CASSQSEGGNEQFF	TGTGCTAGCAGCCAATCCGAAGGGGGCAATGAGCAGTTCTTC	NA	TRBV7-6	NA	TRBJ2-1
CASSFEAPGRARAGELFF	TGTGCCAGCAGTTTTGAGGCGCCGGGCAGGGCAAGAGCCGGGGAGCTGTTTTTT	NA	TRBV27	NA	TRBJ2-2
CASSLHRGPNTEAFF	TGTGCCAGCAGCCTGCACAGGGGACCGAACACTGAAGCTTTCTTT	TRBD1	TRBV7-8	many	TRBJ1-1
CASSLAAANTGELFF	TGTGCCAGCAGCTTAGCCGCCGCGAACACCGGGGAGCTGTTTTTT	NA	TRBV7-2	many	TRBJ2-2
CASADTDQPQHF	TGTGCTAGTGCCGACACTGATCAGCCCCAGCATTTT	NA	TRBV12-5	few	TRBJ1-5
CASSFIGSPLHF	TGTGCCAGCAGTTTTATCGGTTCACCCCTCCACTTT	NA	TRBV27	few	TRBJ1-6
CASSWTATNEKLFF	TGTGCCAGCAGTTGGACAGCAACTAATGAAAAACTGTTTTTT	NA	TRBV6-1	many	TRBJ1-4
CASSSFARGGINQPQHF	TGTGCCAGCAGCTCTTTTGCCAGGGGAGGAATCAATCAGCCCCAGCATTTT	NA	TRBV7-6	many	TRBJ1-5
CASSPEAGAGQPQHF	TGTGCCAGCTCCCCGGAGGCAGGGGCCGGGCAGCCCCAGCATTTT	NA	TRBV6-8	NA	TRBJ1-5
CASRTTGTGGLETQYF	TGTGCCAGCAGGACTACCGGGACAGGGGGCCTGGAGACCCAGTACTTC	TRBD1	TRBV5-4	NA	TRBJ2-5
CASSPTGGNEKLFF	TGTGCCAGCAGCCCGACAGGGGGTAATGAAAAACTGTTTTTT	TRBD1	TRBV7-3	NA	TRBJ1-4
CAISESTVATNEKLFF	TGTGCCATCAGTGAGTCGACAGTCGCAACTAATGAAAAACTGTTTTTT	NA	TRBV10-3	NA	TRBJ1-4
CASSTKRKRLGDTQYF	TGTGCCAGCAGTACCAAAAGGAAGCGGCTCGGAGATACGCAGTATTTT	NA	TRBV6-2/TRBV6-3	NA	TRBJ2-3
CASSLEANNEKLFF	TGTGCCAGCAGCTTAGAAGCGAATAATGAAAAACTGTTTTTT	NA	TRBV7-6	few	TRBJ1-4
CASTLAGGSYNEQFF	TGTGCCAGCACTCTAGCGGGGGGATCCTACAATGAGCAGTTCTTC	TRBD2	TRBV28	NA	TRBJ2-1
CASSPTPGLAREQYF	TGTGCCAGCAGCCCGACTCCGGGACTAGCTCGGGAGCAGTACTTC	TRBD2	TRBV11-2	few	TRBJ2-7
CASSIRVSAFF	TGTGCCAGTAGTATTCGGGTATCAGCTTTCTTT	NA	TRBV19	few	TRBJ1-1
CASSLDRGDEQYF	TGTGCCAGCAGCTTGGACAGGGGCGACGAGCAGTACTTC	TRBD1	TRBV5-3	NA	TRBJ2-7
CASRAGGRADTQYF	TGTGCCAGCAGAGCGGGGGGGAGGGCAGATACGCAGTATTTT	TRBD2	TRBV6-6	NA	TRBJ2-3
CASSPGTASGNTIYF	TGTGCCAGCAGCCCCGGGACAGCCTCTGGAAACACCATATATTTT	TRBD1	TRBV7-8	many	TRBJ1-3
CASSEEQGYYGYTF	TGTGCCAGCAGTGAAGAGCAGGGGTACTATGGCTACACCTTC	NA	TRBV6-1	NA	TRBJ1-2
CASSHRDGTYGYTF	TGTGCCAGCAGCCACCGTGACGGAACCTATGGCTACACCTTC	NA	TRBV7-2	few	TRBJ1-2
CASSSQGGWSNQPQHF	TGTGCCAGCAGTTCCCAGGGGGGATGGAGCAATCAGCCCCAGCATTTT	TRBD1	TRBV27	NA	TRBJ1-5
CASSTSIGEQYF	TGTGCCAGCAGCACCAGCATAGGCGAGCAGTACTTC	NA	TRBV7-2	NA	TRBJ2-7
CSAQQGLETQYF	TGCAGTGCCCAGCAAGGGTTAGAGACCCAGTACTTC	NA	TRBV20-1	NA	TRBJ2-5
CASSIGLAEETQYF	TGTGCCAGTAGTATCGGACTAGCGGAAGAGACCCAGTACTTC	TRBD2	TRBV19	few	TRBJ2-5
CASSLTDRGNTEAFF	TGTGCCAGCAGCTTAACTGACAGGGGGAACACTGAAGCTTTCTTT	TRBD1	TRBV7-2	few	TRBJ1-1
CASGSALKGVKLFF	TGTGCTAGTGGTTCCGCCCTTAAGGGCGTAAAACTGTTTTTT	NA	TRBV12-5	NA	TRBJ1-4
CSASAPGRRYSGNTIYF	TGCAGTGCTAGTGCCCCAGGCAGGCGGTACTCTGGAAACACCATATATTTT	NA	TRBV20-1	many	TRBJ1-3
CASSPAGGTADTQYF	TGTGCCAGCAGCCCGGCGGGGGGGACGGCGGATACGCAGTATTTT	TRBD2	TRBV11-2	once	TRBJ2-3
CASSKSLADYNEQFF	TGTGCCAGCTCAAAATCACTAGCGGACTACAATGAGCAGTTCTTC	TRBD2	TRBV18	few	TRBJ2-1
CASSLWGRSTGELFF	TGTGCCAGCAGCTTATGGGGGCGGAGCACCGGGGAGCTGTTTTTT	NA	TRBV5-8	NA	TRBJ2-2
CATSDAGLAGVYNEQFF	TGTGCCACCAGTGACGCGGGACTAGCGGGAGTCTACAATGAGCAGTTCTTC	TRBD2	TRBV24-1	NA	TRBJ2-1
CASGPGQGAGEQYF	TGTGCCAGTGGACCGGGACAGGGGGCGGGCGAGCAGTACTTC	TRBD1	TRBV6-6	few	TRBJ2-7
CASSRYRNSYNEQFF	TGTGCCAGTAGTAGGTACAGGAACTCCTACAATGAGCAGTTCTTC	NA	TRBV19	NA	TRBJ2-1